The 13 T cell receptor beta chains below come from one sample, sequenced in a study of T cells in Graves' hyperthyroidism and ophthalmopathy. RNA transcripts provided the source from which TCR beta CDR3 regions were amplified. First-round RT-PCR with HTBI primers amplified the TCR CDR3 region. TCRdb ran MiXCR on the multiplex PCR reads and lists one entry per CDR3 protein. This sample yields approximately 490,000 distinct CDR3 sequences, of which about 22% are seen a single time; about 53% belongs to the top ten. Sample: blood. The receptors come from a woman aged 65 to 85 with Graves' ophthalmopathy.

This clonotype was picked up a small number of times. V usage is TRBV6-1 and J usage is TRBJ1-3; weak D call: TRBD1 (5 bases). Deletions cut 6 bases from V and 2 bases from J, with 8 bases between. The CDR3 totals 13 residues. The V gene's germline CDR1 is MNHNS and CDR2 SASEGT. The CDR3 here is CASSLQAGNTIYF. CDR3 DNA: TGTGCCAGCAGCCTACAGGCTGGAAACACCATATATTTT.

The sample holds a few counts of this clonotype. The V and J genes are TRBV4-3 and TRBJ2-1; TRBD2 aligns across 10 bases. Germline loops: CDR1 LGHNA, CDR2 YSLEER. J gave up 6 bases and V 2 bases, and 10 bases lay outside the gene matches. This CDR3 has 17 residues. CDR3 DNA sequence: TGCGCCAGCAGCCAACGGAGGGGTCTAGCGGGAGCCAATGAGCAGTTCTTC. Amino acids: CASSQRRGLAGANEQFF.

V and J are TRBV12-3 or TRBV12-4 and TRBJ1-1; 12 bases are a match to TRBD1. Losses at the gene ends were 6 bases for V and 4 bases for J; bases not matched to a gene: 18. The CDR3 loop spans 19 amino acids. Here the CDR3 DNA reads TGTGCCAGCAGCCAATTCCTGGGGACAGGGGGCCGAATGAGCACTGAAGCTTTCTTT. Its translation is CASSQFLGTGGRMSTEAFF.

This clonotype occurred a few times. The rearrangement uses TRBV12-3 or TRBV12-4 and TRBJ2-2; the D is unclear. The ends were cut back, 6 bases at V and 7 bases at J, with 18 bases in the middle. The CDR3 spans 15 residues. Written as DNA, the CDR3 is TGTGCCAGCAGAAGGACCCTCGGGCAGAGCGGGGAGCTGTTTTTT. This encodes CASRRTLGQSGELFF.

This clonotype was observed a few times. The chain employs TRBV28 and TRBJ2-1; 13 bases fit TRBD2. The CDR3 is 17 residues long. After removal of 6 bases from V and 2 bases from J, the junction contained 7 bases not matched to a gene. Germline assignment: CDR1 MDHEN and CDR2 SYDVKM. CDR3: CASRGRTSGRPYNEQFF. DNA for the CDR3: TGTGCCAGCAGGGGGAGGACTAGCGGGAGACCCTACAATGAGCAGTTCTTC.

V gene TRBV19 combines with J gene TRBJ2-3; D not resolved. The germline V and J ends were trimmed by 1 base and 2 bases, with 10 bases remaining between them. CDR3 length equals 15 residues. CDR1 is LNHDA, CDR2 SQIVND, per germline (reference sequence). Written as DNA, the CDR3 is TGTGCCAGTAGTATAGGAGCCGGTACCACAGATACGCAGTATTTT. Its protein is CASSIGAGTTDTQYF.

In its sample, this clonotype was seen a few times. This chain connects TRBV6-1 to TRBJ2-7, with 10 bases matching TRBD2. Germline CDR1 and CDR2: MNHNS and SASEGT. CDR3 length: 16 residues. J lost 4 bases, V lost 4 bases, and 10 bases had no gene match. The CDR3, as DNA: TGTGCCAGCAGTGTCCAGGCTAGCGGGAGCGCATACGAGCAGTACTTC. It translates to CASSVQASGSAYEQYF.

In its sample, this clonotype was seen a few times. The chain is built from TRBV5-1 and TRBJ2-1; 9 bases agree with TRBD1. The CDR3 covers 16 residues. The germline V gene encodes CDR1 SGHRS and CDR2 YFSETQ. V shed 4 bases, J shed 6 bases, and the junction held 11 bases outside the gene matches. The CDR3 protein is CASSVGAGTGFNEQFF. The CDR3 nucleotides are TGCGCCAGCAGCGTGGGGGCCGGGACAGGGTTCAATGAGCAGTTCTTC.

This clonotype was counted a single time. The rearrangement joins TRBV3-1 to TRBJ1-3; D is ambiguous. Germline CDR1 and CDR2: LGHDT and YNNKEL (reference sequence). This CDR3 region has 15 residues. V was cut by 4 bases and J by 0 bases, with 10 bases left in between. The CDR3, as DNA: TGTGCCAGCAGCCTGTCTACGACCTCTGGAAACACCATATATTTT. Its translation is CASSLSTTSGNTIYF.

This clonotype was observed many times. The chain joins TRBV12-3 or TRBV12-4 to TRBJ2-3; 15 bases agree with TRBD2. The trim removed 5 bases at V and 6 bases at J, leaving 3 bases unmatched. CDR3 size: 15 residues. CDR3 nucleotide sequence: TGTGCCAGCAGTCCCGGACTAGCGGGAGGGGATACGCAGTATTTT. Protein: CASSPGLAGGDTQYF.

This clonotype came up a few times. V and J are TRBV6-1 and TRBJ2-7, with D tentatively TRBD2 (7 bases). CDR1 and CDR2 (germline): MNHNS, SASEGT. Trimming removed 6 bases at V and 4 bases at J, with 19 bases between. CDR3 length equals 15 residues. CDR3 protein: CASRAWEGGTYEQYF. The CDR3 coding sequence is TGTGCCAGCAGGGCATGGGAGGGGGGAACGTACGAGCAGTACTTC.

The gene calls are TRBV24-1 and TRBJ2-1; 11 bases line up with TRBD2. Trimming took 4 bases from V and 7 from J; bases not matched to a gene: 5. The germline CDR1 and CDR2 sequences are KGHDR and SFDVKD. The CDR3 length is 15 residues. CDR3 nucleotides: TGTGCCACCAGTGACCCAACTAGCGGGAGTAATGAGCAGTTCTTC. Amino acid sequence: CATSDPTSGSNEQFF.

This clonotype was detected a few times. V and J are TRBV6-1 and TRBJ1-1, with no clear D. Germline values: CDR1 MNHNS, CDR2 SASEGT. The CDR3 has 13 residues. The V end lost 10 bases, the J end lost 0 bases, and 12 bases lay between the germline ends. CDR3 sequence reads: CATNENLNTEAFF. CDR3 DNA: TGTGCCACCAACGAAAACCTGAACACTGAAGCTTTCTTT.